This T cell receptor (beta chain) stems from a study of T cells expressing NK-cell markers. Study context: Seropositivity for HCMV was found in seven of the eight sequenced donors, with one seronegative.

From the 5' RACE reads, TCRdb lists one entry per CDR3 protein and no DNA. Here the sample table reports roughly 160,000 distinct CDR3 sequences. The CDR3 is made up of 13 amino acids. Germline V lookup: CDR1 KGHDR, CDR2 SFDVKD. Sequenced input: blood T cells: a sorted CD56 or NKG2C T cell subset, CD4+ or CD8+ T cells, or bulk PBMC T cells (not recorded which). This receptor was identified in a man aged 18-69 years in good health. This chain connects TRBV24-1 to TRBJ2-7. The chain's CDR3 is CATSAMGSYEQYF.